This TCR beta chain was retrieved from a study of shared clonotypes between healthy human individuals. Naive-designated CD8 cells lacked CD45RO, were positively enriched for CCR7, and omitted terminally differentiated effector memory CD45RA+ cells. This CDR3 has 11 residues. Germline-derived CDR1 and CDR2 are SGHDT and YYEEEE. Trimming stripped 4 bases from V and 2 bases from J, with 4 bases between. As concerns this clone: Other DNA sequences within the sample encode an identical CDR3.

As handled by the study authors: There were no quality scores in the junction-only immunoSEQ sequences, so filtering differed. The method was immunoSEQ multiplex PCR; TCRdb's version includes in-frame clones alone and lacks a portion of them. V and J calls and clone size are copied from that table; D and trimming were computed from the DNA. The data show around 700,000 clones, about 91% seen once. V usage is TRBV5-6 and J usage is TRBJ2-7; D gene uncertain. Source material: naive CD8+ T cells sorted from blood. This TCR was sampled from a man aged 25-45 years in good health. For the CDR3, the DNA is TGTGCCAGCAGCGTGACCTACGAGCAGTACTTC. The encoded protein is CASSVTYEQYF. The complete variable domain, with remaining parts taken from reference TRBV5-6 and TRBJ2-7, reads DAGVTQSPTHLIKTRGQQVTLRCSPKSGHDTVSWYQQALGQGPQFIFQYYEEEERQRGNFPDRFSGHQFPNYSSELNVNALLLGDSALYLCASSVTYEQYFGPGTRLTVT.